The next 2 T cell receptor beta chains were all read from a single sample in a study of human T cells and chemical hapten exposure. Each CDR3 protein gets one entry after TCRdb re-called the RACE reads with MiXCR. The data show 150,000 to 200,000 distinct CDR3 sequences, about 30% seen once. Noted time point: patch test 3, about 24 weeks after DPC sensitization. Treatment described: therapeutic diphenylcyclopropenone sensitization with weekly scalp DPC. The source material was whole blood, sampled in connection with sensitization to the hapten diphenylcyclopropenone (DPC). These receptors came from a woman aged 18-29 years with alopecia areata. Some clones in this sample may be carry-over from other donors' samples.

This clonotype was seen only a few times. This chain connects TRBV29-1 to TRBJ2-1; 13 bases match TRBD2. V was clipped by 3 bases and J by 2 bases; unmatched bases: 1. In germline, CDR1 is SQVTM, CDR2 ANQGSEA. The CDR3 totals 15 residues. CDR3 residues: CSVEGTSGAYNEQFF. CDR3 sequence (DNA): TGCAGCGTTGAGGGGACTAGCGGGGCCTACAATGAGCAGTTCTTC.

A few counts support this clonotype. The chain is built from TRBV14 and TRBJ2-1, with D perhaps matching TRBD2 (6 bases). The V and J ends lost 4 bases and 7 bases respectively, with 11 bases between them. The CDR3 sequence is 13 residues long. Germline lookup yields CDR1 SGHDN and CDR2 FVKESK. The CDR3 is CASSPSGWNEQFF. The CDR3 bases are TGTGCCAGCAGCCCAAGCGGGTGGAATGAGCAGTTCTTC. The full variable domain, its missing parts supplied by reference TRBV14 and TRBJ2-1, is EAGVTQFPSHSVIEKGQTVTLRCDPISGHDNLYWYRRVMGKEIKFLLHFVKESKQDESGMPNNRFLAERTGGTYSTLKVQPAELEDSGVYFCASSPSGWNEQFFGPGTRLTVL.